Listed below are T cell receptor beta chains from one sample, sequenced in a study of blood T cell repertoires in COVID-19. TCRdb's table, derived via immunoSEQ multiplex PCR, lists solely in-frame clones and lacks some. The sample holds around 360,000 clones, 70% to 90% seen once. Source material: PBMCs or T cells enriched from blood (not recorded which). These receptor sequences come from a man aged 35-49 years in a cohort exposed to, infected with or recovered from COVID-19 (not recorded which). Both conserved end residues are part of each CDR3. Each record gives: V gene, J gene, D gene, clone size, CDR3 DNA, CDR3 protein. The D gene is left open where the match is weak. Size is omitted from some rows. Given values are once, few, many or a class for expanded clones.

v_gene: TRBV19
j_gene: TRBJ1-6
d_gene: NA
abundance: NA
CDR3nt: TGTGCCAGTGGAACAGGGAATAGGTCACCCCTCCACTTT
CDR3aa: CASGTGNRSPLHF

v_gene: TRBV18
j_gene: TRBJ2-1
d_gene: TRBD2
abundance: NA
CDR3nt: TGTGCCAGCTCACCACCTGCGGGAGCGGGAAATGAGCAGTTCTTC
CDR3aa: CASSPPAGAGNEQFF

v_gene: TRBV4-1
j_gene: TRBJ2-1
d_gene: TRBD2
abundance: NA
CDR3nt: TGCGCCAGCAGCCAGGGGGTTCGAGCGGGAGGCTACAATGAGCAGTTCTTC
CDR3aa: CASSQGVRAGGYNEQFF

v_gene: TRBV28
j_gene: TRBJ2-7
d_gene: NA
abundance: once
CDR3nt: TGTGCCAGCAGTTTGGGGTTCGGGGGGCGACCATTCTACGAGCAGTACTTC
CDR3aa: CASSLGFGGRPFYEQYF

v_gene: TRBV5-1
j_gene: TRBJ1-1
d_gene: NA
abundance: NA
CDR3nt: TGCGCCAGCAGCTTCAGGGCGGACACTGAAGCTTTCTTT
CDR3aa: CASSFRADTEAFF

v_gene: TRBV18
j_gene: TRBJ2-2
d_gene: TRBD2
abundance: NA
CDR3nt: TGTGCCAGCTCAGCCGGGACTAGCGGGAGTGGCGCCGGGGAGCTGTTTTTT
CDR3aa: CASSAGTSGSGAGELFF

v_gene: TRBV3-1/TRBV3-2
j_gene: TRBJ1-1
d_gene: TRBD1
abundance: NA
CDR3nt: TGTGCCAGCAGCCAAGAAATAGGGGGCGGATCTGAAGCTTTCTTT
CDR3aa: CASSQEIGGGSEAFF

v_gene: TRBV2
j_gene: TRBJ1-1
d_gene: NA
abundance: NA
CDR3nt: TGTGCCAGCAGTCCGGACGGGGAGGGCACTGAAGCTTTCTTT
CDR3aa: CASSPDGEGTEAFF

v_gene: TRBV20-1
j_gene: TRBJ1-5
d_gene: NA
abundance: NA
CDR3nt: TGCAGTGCTAATGACAGGAGGCTGGACTATCAGCCCCAGCATTTT
CDR3aa: CSANDRRLDYQPQHF

v_gene: TRBV2
j_gene: TRBJ2-2
d_gene: NA
abundance: NA
CDR3nt: TGTGCCAGCAGTGGAGGGAGACGGAACGGGGAGCTGTTTTTT
CDR3aa: CASSGGRRNGELFF

v_gene: TRBV10-3
j_gene: TRBJ1-4
d_gene: NA
abundance: NA
CDR3nt: TGTGCCATCAGTGGGCCGAATAATGAAAAACTGTTTTTT
CDR3aa: CAISGPNNEKLFF

v_gene: TRBV6-5
j_gene: TRBJ2-5
d_gene: TRBD2
abundance: NA
CDR3nt: TGTGCCAGCAGTTACTCGCTAGCGGGAGCGGCGGAGACCCAGTACTTC
CDR3aa: CASSYSLAGAAETQYF

v_gene: TRBV29-1
j_gene: TRBJ1-1
d_gene: NA
abundance: NA
CDR3nt: TGCAGCGTCCGACCGAGATCAGAGGACACTGAAGCTTTCTTT
CDR3aa: CSVRPRSEDTEAFF

v_gene: TRBV27
j_gene: TRBJ1-1
d_gene: TRBD1
abundance: NA
CDR3nt: TGTGCCAGCAGTTTGGACAGGGGGAACACTGAAGCTTTCTTT
CDR3aa: CASSLDRGNTEAFF

v_gene: TRBV5-4
j_gene: TRBJ2-3
d_gene: TRBD1
abundance: NA
CDR3nt: TGTGCCAGCAGCGCCAGGACAGGGCAGGGAACAGATACGCAGTATTTT
CDR3aa: CASSARTGQGTDTQYF

v_gene: TRBV5-1
j_gene: TRBJ2-1
d_gene: TRBD2
abundance: few
CDR3nt: TGCGCCAGCAGCTTGGTTGCGCTAGCGGGAGTTCACAATGAGCAGTTCTTC
CDR3aa: CASSLVALAGVHNEQFF

v_gene: TRBV19
j_gene: TRBJ2-5
d_gene: NA
abundance: NA
CDR3nt: TGTGCCAGTAGCTTCGGGGTTGGCGAGACCCAGTACTTC
CDR3aa: CASSFGVGETQYF

v_gene: TRBV10-3
j_gene: TRBJ2-7
d_gene: TRBD2
abundance: NA
CDR3nt: TGTGCCATCAGTGATAGCGGGGGGAGCTCCTACGAGCAGTACTTC
CDR3aa: CAISDSGGSSYEQYF

v_gene: TRBV19
j_gene: TRBJ1-1
d_gene: TRBD1
abundance: NA
CDR3nt: TGTGCCAGTTACCCGGGACAGGGGGGCTTGAACACTGAAGCTTTCTTT
CDR3aa: CASYPGQGGLNTEAFF

v_gene: TRBV15
j_gene: TRBJ2-5
d_gene: NA
abundance: NA
CDR3nt: TGTGCCACCAGCAGAGGGGCACTGGGCGAGGGGACCCAGTACTTC
CDR3aa: CATSRGALGEGTQYF

v_gene: TRBV9
j_gene: TRBJ2-2
d_gene: TRBD2
abundance: NA
CDR3nt: TGTGCCAGCAGCGTAGGTTTCGGGAGGGCCACCGGGGAGCTGTTTTTT
CDR3aa: CASSVGFGRATGELFF

v_gene: TRBV19
j_gene: TRBJ2-7
d_gene: NA
abundance: NA
CDR3nt: TGTGCCAGTTGTGAGGGAGGAGGATACGAGCAGTACTTC
CDR3aa: CASCEGGGYEQYF

v_gene: TRBV19
j_gene: TRBJ1-1
d_gene: TRBD1
abundance: NA
CDR3nt: TGTGCCAGTAGTTTCAGGACAGGGAAAGGAACTGAAGCTTTCTTT
CDR3aa: CASSFRTGKGTEAFF

v_gene: TRBV7-9
j_gene: TRBJ2-3
d_gene: NA
abundance: NA
CDR3nt: TGTGCCAGCAGCTCATCCCTGGAGGGAAGGCCGTGG
CDR3aa: CASSSSLEGRPW

v_gene: TRBV19
j_gene: TRBJ2-7
d_gene: NA
abundance: NA
CDR3nt: TGTGCCAGTAGCACTGGCTCCTACGAGCAGTACTTC
CDR3aa: CASSTGSYEQYF

v_gene: TRBV28
j_gene: TRBJ1-2
d_gene: TRBD1
abundance: NA
CDR3nt: TGTGCCAGCAGTTACGCGGGACAGGGGGCCTATGGCTACACCTTC
CDR3aa: CASSYAGQGAYGYTF

v_gene: TRBV7-2
j_gene: TRBJ2-5
d_gene: TRBD2
abundance: NA
CDR3nt: TGTGCCAGCAGCTTAGCTAGCGGGAGTGGGTTTGTGGAGACCCAGTACTTC
CDR3aa: CASSLASGSGFVETQYF

v_gene: TRBV7-8
j_gene: TRBJ2-7
d_gene: TRBD1
abundance: NA
CDR3nt: TGTGCCAGCAGAGCCGGGACAGGTCGCCCCATAGGGGGCTACGAGCAGTACTTC
CDR3aa: CASRAGTGRPIGGYEQYF

v_gene: TRBV19
j_gene: TRBJ1-6
d_gene: NA
abundance: NA
CDR3nt: TGTGCCAGTAGTATAGGAGGGCTAAATTCACCCCTCCACTTT
CDR3aa: CASSIGGLNSPLHF

v_gene: TRBV2
j_gene: TRBJ1-5
d_gene: NA
abundance: NA
CDR3nt: TGTGCCAGCAGGGGGCAGTCGTTTCAGCCCCAGCATTTT
CDR3aa: CASRGQSFQPQHF

v_gene: TRBV3-1/TRBV3-2
j_gene: TRBJ2-1
d_gene: TRBD2
abundance: NA
CDR3nt: TGTGCCAGCCGGTCTAGCGGGAGGTACAATGAGCAGTTCTTC
CDR3aa: CASRSSGRYNEQFF

v_gene: TRBV29-1
j_gene: TRBJ2-1
d_gene: NA
abundance: NA
CDR3nt: TGCAGCGTTGTTGGTGACAGGCCCCGGGAGCAGTTCTTC
CDR3aa: CSVVGDRPREQFF

v_gene: TRBV19
j_gene: TRBJ2-7
d_gene: NA
abundance: NA
CDR3nt: TGTGCCAGTAAAGGGGGAGAAGCGGGGCGCTACGAGCAGTACTTC
CDR3aa: CASKGGEAGRYEQYF

v_gene: TRBV11-3
j_gene: TRBJ2-1
d_gene: TRBD1
abundance: NA
CDR3nt: TGTGCCAGCAGCTTCGGGACAGGGCGTAAGGAGTCCTACAATGAGCAGTTCTTC
CDR3aa: CASSFGTGRKESYNEQFF

v_gene: TRBV28
j_gene: TRBJ2-7
d_gene: TRBD2
abundance: NA
CDR3nt: TGTGCCAGCAGTCCTCCGGGACTAGTCTCCTACGAGCAGTACTTC
CDR3aa: CASSPPGLVSYEQYF

v_gene: TRBV7-2
j_gene: TRBJ1-2
d_gene: NA
abundance: NA
CDR3nt: TGTGCCAGCAGCAGAAATCAAGGGAGTCCGGAGGGCTACACCTTC
CDR3aa: CASSRNQGSPEGYTF

v_gene: TRBV7-9
j_gene: TRBJ2-5
d_gene: NA
abundance: NA
CDR3nt: TGTGCCAGCAGCCAACCGGTCTTAACGGGGCAAGAGACCCAGTACTTC
CDR3aa: CASSQPVLTGQETQYF

v_gene: TRBV18
j_gene: TRBJ1-1
d_gene: TRBD1
abundance: once
CDR3nt: TGTGCCAGCTCACCTGGGACAGAGCAGGAAGCTTTCTTT
CDR3aa: CASSPGTEQEAFF

v_gene: TRBV29-1
j_gene: TRBJ2-7
d_gene: TRBD1
abundance: NA
CDR3nt: TGCAGCGTTGAAGTCCCCGGGACAGGGTATTTCGAGCAGTACTTC
CDR3aa: CSVEVPGTGYFEQYF

v_gene: TRBV3-1/TRBV3-2
j_gene: TRBJ2-6
d_gene: NA
abundance: once
CDR3nt: TGTGCCAGCGCAGGGGCCTCTGGGGCCAACGTCCTGACTTTC
CDR3aa: CASAGASGANVLTF

v_gene: TRBV10-3
j_gene: TRBJ1-1
d_gene: TRBD1
abundance: NA
CDR3nt: TGTGCCATCAGTTCAGGGACAGGGACTTTACCTGAAGCTTTCTTT
CDR3aa: CAISSGTGTLPEAFF

v_gene: TRBV5-8
j_gene: TRBJ1-5
d_gene: NA
abundance: NA
CDR3nt: TGTGCCAGCAGCACCTGGACATCGGTTAGCAATCAGCCCCAGCATTTT
CDR3aa: CASSTWTSVSNQPQHF

v_gene: TRBV7-2
j_gene: TRBJ2-2
d_gene: TRBD2
abundance: NA
CDR3nt: TGTGCCAGCAGCTTAGATGGTAGCGGGAGGGCCGGGGAGCTGTTTTTT
CDR3aa: CASSLDGSGRAGELFF

v_gene: TRBV7-6
j_gene: TRBJ1-1
d_gene: NA
abundance: NA
CDR3nt: TGTGCCAGCAGCTCGCGGGATGGGAACACTGAAGCTTTCTTT
CDR3aa: CASSSRDGNTEAFF

v_gene: TRBV9
j_gene: TRBJ2-3
d_gene: TRBD1
abundance: NA
CDR3nt: TGTGCCAGCAGCCAAGGGACGGTAGGGACAGGGGGTTCAGATACGCAGTATTTT
CDR3aa: CASSQGTVGTGGSDTQYF

v_gene: TRBV28
j_gene: TRBJ2-7
d_gene: TRBD1
abundance: NA
CDR3nt: TGTGCCAGCAGCCCAGGACAGGTGAGCTCCTACGAGCAGTACTTC
CDR3aa: CASSPGQVSSYEQYF

v_gene: TRBV7-8
j_gene: TRBJ2-1
d_gene: NA
abundance: NA
CDR3nt: TGTGCCAGCAGCGCCAAAGGGGGGGGCTCCTACAATGAGCAGTTCTTC
CDR3aa: CASSAKGGGSYNEQFF

v_gene: TRBV5-4
j_gene: TRBJ2-1
d_gene: TRBD2
abundance: few
CDR3nt: TGTGCCAGCAGCTTGGGCACCGGGGGCGTACTAGCGGGGCAGGCGTTCTTC
CDR3aa: CASSLGTGGVLAGQAFF

v_gene: TRBV7-8
j_gene: TRBJ2-3
d_gene: TRBD2
abundance: once
CDR3nt: TGTGCCAGCAGACGTACTAGCGGGAGCCCGCCAGATACGCAGTATTTT
CDR3aa: CASRRTSGSPPDTQYF